These 3 T cell receptor beta chains were all obtained from the same sample, sequenced in a study of T cell responses to AZD1222 COVID-19 vaccine. Here immunoSEQ multiplex PCR was the method, and the copy in TCRdb shows in-frame clones only, minus some. This sample has over 150,000 clones; 80% to 90% occur once, and the top ten carry around a tenth. This sample comprised peripheral blood, obtained 28 days after the second AZD1222 dose. Receptor source: an adult who received the AZD1222 COVID-19 vaccine.

V usage is TRBV9 and J usage is TRBJ2-7; D gene uncertain. There are 11 residues in the CDR3. Trimming left V 0 bases short and J 4 bases short, with 2 bases between. Germline CDR1 SGDLS, CDR2 YYNGEE. The chain's CDR3 is CASSVVYEQYF. The DNA of the CDR3 is TGTGCCAGCAGCGTAGTTTACGAGCAGTACTTC.

The V and J genes are TRBV19 and TRBJ1-4, with a weak D call TRBD1 (5 bases). The CDR3 totals 16 residues. Germline CDR1 LNHDA, CDR2 SQIVND (reference sequence). Trimming took off 1 base at V and 8 bases at J, with 17 bases between the two ends. CDR3 amino acids: CASSIAHRLHVEKLFF. The CDR3 region has the DNA TGTGCCAGTAGTATAGCTCACAGGCTTCACGTGGAAAAACTGTTTTTT.

Only one count was recorded for this clone. The chain couples TRBV19 to TRBJ1-6; D not resolved. CDR1 LNHDA and CDR2 SQIVND come from the germline V gene (reference sequence). Trimming removed 8 bases from V and 9 bases from J, with 20 bases in between. This CDR3 contains 15 residues. The CDR3 region has the DNA TGTGCCAGTCGAGGGAGACATTCTAACGGTTCACCCCTCCACTTT. The encoded protein is CASRGRHSNGSPLHF.